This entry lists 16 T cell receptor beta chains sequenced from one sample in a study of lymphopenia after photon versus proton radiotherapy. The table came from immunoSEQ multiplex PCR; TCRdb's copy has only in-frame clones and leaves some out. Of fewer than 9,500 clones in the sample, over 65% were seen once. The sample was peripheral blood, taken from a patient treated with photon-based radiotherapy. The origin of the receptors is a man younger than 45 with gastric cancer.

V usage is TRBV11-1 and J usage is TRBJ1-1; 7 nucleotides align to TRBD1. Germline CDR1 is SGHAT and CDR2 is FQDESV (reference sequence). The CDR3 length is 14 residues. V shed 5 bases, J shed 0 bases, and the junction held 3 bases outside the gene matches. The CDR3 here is CASSKGQLNTEAFF. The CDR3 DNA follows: TGTGCCAGCAGCAAGGGACAGCTGAACACTGAAGCTTTCTTT.

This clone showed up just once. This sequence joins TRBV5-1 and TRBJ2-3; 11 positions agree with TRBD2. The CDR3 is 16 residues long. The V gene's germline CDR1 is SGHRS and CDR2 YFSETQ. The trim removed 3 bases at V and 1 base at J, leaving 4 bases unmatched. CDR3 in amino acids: CASSWGTSGGTDTQYF. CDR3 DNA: TGCGCCAGCAGCTGGGGGACTAGCGGTGGCACAGATACGCAGTATTTT.

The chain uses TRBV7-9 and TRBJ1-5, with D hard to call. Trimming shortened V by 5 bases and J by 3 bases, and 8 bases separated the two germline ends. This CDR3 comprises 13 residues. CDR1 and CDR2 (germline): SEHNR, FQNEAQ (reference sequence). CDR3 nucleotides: TGTGCCAGCAGCCTGGCCGACAATCAGCCCCAGCATTTT. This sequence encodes CASSLADNQPQHF.

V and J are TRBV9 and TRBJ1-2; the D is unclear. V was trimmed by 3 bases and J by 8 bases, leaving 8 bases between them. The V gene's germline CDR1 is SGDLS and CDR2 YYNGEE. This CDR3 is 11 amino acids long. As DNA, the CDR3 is TGTGCCAGCAGCGACCCTAGGGGCTACACCTTC. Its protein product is CASSDPRGYTF.

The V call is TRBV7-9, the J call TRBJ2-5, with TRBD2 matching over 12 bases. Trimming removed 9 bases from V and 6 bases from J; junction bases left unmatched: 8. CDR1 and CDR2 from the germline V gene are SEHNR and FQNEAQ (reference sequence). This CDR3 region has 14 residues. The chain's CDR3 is CASSASGRVQTQYF. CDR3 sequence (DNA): TGTGCCAGTTCGGCTAGCGGGAGGGTACAGACCCAGTACTTC. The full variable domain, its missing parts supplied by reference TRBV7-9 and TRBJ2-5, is DTGVSQNPRHKITKRGQNVTFRCDPISEHNRLYWYRQTLGQGPEFLTYFQNEAQLEKSRLLSDRFSAERPKGSFSTLEIQRTEQGDSAMYLCASSASGRVQTQYFGPGTRLLVL.

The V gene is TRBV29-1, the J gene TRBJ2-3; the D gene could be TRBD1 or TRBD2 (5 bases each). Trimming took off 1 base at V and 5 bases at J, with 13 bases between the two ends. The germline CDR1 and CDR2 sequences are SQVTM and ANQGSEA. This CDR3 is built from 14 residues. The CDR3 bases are TGCAGCGTTGAAGGTGTGGGGGTTGGAGATACGCAGTATTTT. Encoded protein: CSVEGVGVGDTQYF.

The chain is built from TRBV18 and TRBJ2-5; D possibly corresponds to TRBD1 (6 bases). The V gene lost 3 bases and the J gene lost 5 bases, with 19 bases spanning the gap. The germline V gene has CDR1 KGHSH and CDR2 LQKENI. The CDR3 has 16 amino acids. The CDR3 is CASSPLNQGPEETQYF. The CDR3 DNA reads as TGTGCCAGCTCACCTCTAAACCAGGGGCCAGAGGAGACCCAGTACTTC.

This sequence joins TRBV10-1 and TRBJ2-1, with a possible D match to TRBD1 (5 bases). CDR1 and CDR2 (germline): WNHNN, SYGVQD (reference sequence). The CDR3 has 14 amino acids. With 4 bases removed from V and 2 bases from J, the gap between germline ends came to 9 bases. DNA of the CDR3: TGCGCCAGCAGTGCAGGGTCGACCTACAATGAGCAGTTCTTC. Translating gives CASSAGSTYNEQFF.

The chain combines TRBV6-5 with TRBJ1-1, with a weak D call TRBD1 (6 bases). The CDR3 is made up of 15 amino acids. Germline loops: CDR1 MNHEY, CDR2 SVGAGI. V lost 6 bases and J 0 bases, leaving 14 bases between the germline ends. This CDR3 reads CASRGRTAMNTEAFF. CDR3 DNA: TGTGCCAGCAGGGGGAGGACAGCCATGAACACTGAAGCTTTCTTT.

The DNA for the CDR3 is TGTGCCAGCAGTCGGGGCAGCGGTAGCACAGATACGCAGTATTTT. Amino acids: CASSRGSGSTDTQYF. The J gene is TRBJ2-3, the V gene TRBV11-2; D assignment may be TRBD1 or TRBD2 (5 bases each). The V gene's germline CDR1 is SGHAT and CDR2 FQNNGV. Trimming left V 6 bases short and J 0 bases short, with 13 bases between. The CDR3 sequence is 15 residues long.

The CDR3 sequence: CASSPQGVTYEQYF. The CDR3 region has the DNA TGTGCCAGCTCACCACAGGGGGTCACCTACGAGCAGTACTTC. The chain joins TRBV18 to TRBJ2-7; TRBD1 is a possible D gene (6 bases). CDR1 and CDR2 (germline): KGHSH, LQKENI. This CDR3 comprises 14 residues. The V and J ends lost 1 base and 2 bases respectively, with 9 bases between them.

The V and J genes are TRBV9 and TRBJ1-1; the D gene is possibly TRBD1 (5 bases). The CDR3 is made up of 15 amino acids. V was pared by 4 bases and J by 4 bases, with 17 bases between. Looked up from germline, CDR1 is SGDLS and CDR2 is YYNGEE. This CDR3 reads CASSRGGGESTEAFF. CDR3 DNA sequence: TGTGCCAGCAGCCGAGGTGGGGGAGAATCCACTGAAGCTTTCTTT.

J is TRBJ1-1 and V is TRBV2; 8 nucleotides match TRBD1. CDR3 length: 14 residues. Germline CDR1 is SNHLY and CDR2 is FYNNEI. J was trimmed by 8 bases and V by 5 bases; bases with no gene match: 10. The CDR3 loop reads CASSLQGGVSEAFF. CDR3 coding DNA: TGTGCCAGCAGTTTACAGGGGGGGGTCTCAGAAGCTTTCTTT.

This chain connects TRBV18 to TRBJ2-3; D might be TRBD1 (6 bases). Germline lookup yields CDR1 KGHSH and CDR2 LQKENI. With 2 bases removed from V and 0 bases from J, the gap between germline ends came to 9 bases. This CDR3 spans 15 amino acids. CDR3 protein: CASSPMRGSTDTQYF. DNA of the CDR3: TGTGCCAGCTCACCAATGAGGGGGAGCACAGATACGCAGTATTTT.

CDR3 region: CASSLSQGRYEQYF. The CDR3 nucleotides read TGTGCCAGCAGCCTATCACAGGGGCGATACGAGCAGTACTTC. This chain connects TRBV7-2 to TRBJ2-7; 7 nucleotides match TRBD1. Germline trimming cut 5 bases from V and 4 bases from J; bases unmatched to any gene: 8. Germline V lookup: CDR1 SGHTA, CDR2 FQGNSA. CDR3 length equals 14 residues.

CDR3 sequence (DNA): TGTGCCAGCAGCGTAGTCGACAGTGGGAACACTGAAGCTTTCTTT. Its translation is CASSVVDSGNTEAFF. The chain carries TRBV9 and TRBJ1-1; D might be TRBD1 (5 bases). CDR1 is SGDLS, CDR2 YYNGEE, per germline. The CDR3 covers 15 residues. V was clipped by 0 bases and J by 1 base, with 10 bases between them. Using reference TRBV9 and TRBJ1-1 for the parts outside the CDR3, the full variable domain is DSGVTQTPKHLITATGQRVTLRCSPRSGDLSVYWYQQSLDQGLQFLIQYYNGEERAKGNILERFSAQQFPDLHSELNLSSLELGDSALYFCASSVVDSGNTEAFFGQGTRLTVV.